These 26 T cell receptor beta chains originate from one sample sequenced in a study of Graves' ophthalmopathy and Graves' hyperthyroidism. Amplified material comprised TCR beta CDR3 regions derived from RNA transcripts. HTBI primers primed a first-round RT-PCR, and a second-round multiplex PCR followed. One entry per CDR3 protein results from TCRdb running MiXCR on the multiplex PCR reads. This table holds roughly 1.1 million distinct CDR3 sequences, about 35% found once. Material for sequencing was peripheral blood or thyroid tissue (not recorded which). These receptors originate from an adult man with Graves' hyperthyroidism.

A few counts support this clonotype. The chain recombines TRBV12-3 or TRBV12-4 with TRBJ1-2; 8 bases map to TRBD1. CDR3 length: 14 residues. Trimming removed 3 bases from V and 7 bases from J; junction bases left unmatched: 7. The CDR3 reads CASSFGQGIGGYTF. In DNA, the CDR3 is TGTGCCAGCAGTTTCGGACAGGGAATCGGTGGCTACACCTTC.

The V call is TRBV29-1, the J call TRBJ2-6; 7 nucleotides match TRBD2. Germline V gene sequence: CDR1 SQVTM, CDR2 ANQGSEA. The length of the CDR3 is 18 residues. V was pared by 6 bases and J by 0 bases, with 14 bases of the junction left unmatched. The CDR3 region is CSVVWTRVGSSGANVLTF. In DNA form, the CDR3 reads TGCAGCGTCGTATGGACTAGGGTCGGGAGCTCTGGGGCCAACGTCCTGACTTTC. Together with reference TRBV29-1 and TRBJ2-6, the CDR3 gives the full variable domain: SAVISQKPSRDICQRGTSLTIQCQVDSQVTMMFWYRQQPGQSLTLIATANQGSEATYESGFVIDKFPISRPNLTFSTLTVSNMSPEDSSIYLCSVVWTRVGSSGANVLTFGAGSRLTVL.

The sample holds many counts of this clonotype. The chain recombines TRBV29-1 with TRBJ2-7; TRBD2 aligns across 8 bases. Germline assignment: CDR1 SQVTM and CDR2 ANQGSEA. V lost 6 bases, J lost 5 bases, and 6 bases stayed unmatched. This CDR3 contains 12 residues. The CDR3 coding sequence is TGCAGCGTCCGGGAGGGGTGGGACGAGCAGTACTTC. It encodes CSVREGWDEQYF.

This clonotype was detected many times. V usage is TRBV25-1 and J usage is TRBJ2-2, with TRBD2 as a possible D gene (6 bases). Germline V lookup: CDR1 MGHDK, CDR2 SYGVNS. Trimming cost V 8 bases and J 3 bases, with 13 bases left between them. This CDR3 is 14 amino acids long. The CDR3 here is CASRRDLDTGELFF. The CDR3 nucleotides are TGTGCCAGCCGCCGGGACTTAGACACCGGGGAGCTGTTTTTT. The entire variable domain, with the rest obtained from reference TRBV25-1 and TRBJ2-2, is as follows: EADIYQTPRYLVIGTGKKITLECSQTMGHDKMYWYQQDPGMELHLIHYSYGVNSTEKGDLSSESTVSRIRTEHFPLTLESARPSHTSQYLCASRRDLDTGELFFGEGSRLTVL.

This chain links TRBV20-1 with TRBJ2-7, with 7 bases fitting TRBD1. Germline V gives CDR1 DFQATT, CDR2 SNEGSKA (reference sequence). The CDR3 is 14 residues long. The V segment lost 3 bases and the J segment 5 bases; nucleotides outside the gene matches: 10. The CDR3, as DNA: TGCAGTGCTAGTAGAGGAGGCAGGGGGAACGAGCAGTACTTC. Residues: CSASRGGRGNEQYF.

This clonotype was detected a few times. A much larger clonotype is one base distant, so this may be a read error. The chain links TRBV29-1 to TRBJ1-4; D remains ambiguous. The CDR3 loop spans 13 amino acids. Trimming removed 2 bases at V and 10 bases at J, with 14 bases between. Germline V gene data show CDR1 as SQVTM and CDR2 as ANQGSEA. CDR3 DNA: TGCAGCGTTGAATTAGGGCTTGATGGAAAACTGTTTTTT. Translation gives CSVELGLDGKLFF.

As DNA, the CDR3 is TGTGCCAGCGGCAGGGGGCAGGGGGGCTACACCTTC. Amino acid sequence: CASGRGQGGYTF. V is TRBV2 and J is TRBJ1-2, with 8 bases matching TRBD1. Germline CDR1 SNHLY, CDR2 FYNNEI. CDR3 size: 12 residues. Losses at the gene ends were 8 bases for V and 8 bases for J; bases not matched to a gene: 7.

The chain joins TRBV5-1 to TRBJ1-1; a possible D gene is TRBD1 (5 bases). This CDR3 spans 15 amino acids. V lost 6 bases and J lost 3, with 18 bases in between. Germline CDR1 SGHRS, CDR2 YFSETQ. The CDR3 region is CASTPRGPGYTEAFF. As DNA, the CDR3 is TGCGCCAGCACCCCCCGGGGACCGGGCTACACTGAAGCTTTCTTT.

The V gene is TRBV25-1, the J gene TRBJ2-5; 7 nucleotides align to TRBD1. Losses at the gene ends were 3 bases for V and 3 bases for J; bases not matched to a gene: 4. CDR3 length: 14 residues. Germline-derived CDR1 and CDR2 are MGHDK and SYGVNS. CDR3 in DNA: TGTGCCAGCAGTGATCCGGACAGGAAAGAGACCCAGTACTTC. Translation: CASSDPDRKETQYF. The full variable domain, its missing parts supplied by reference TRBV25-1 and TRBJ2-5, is EADIYQTPRYLVIGTGKKITLECSQTMGHDKMYWYQQDPGMELHLIHYSYGVNSTEKGDLSSESTVSRIRTEHFPLTLESARPSHTSQYLCASSDPDRKETQYFGPGTRLLVL.

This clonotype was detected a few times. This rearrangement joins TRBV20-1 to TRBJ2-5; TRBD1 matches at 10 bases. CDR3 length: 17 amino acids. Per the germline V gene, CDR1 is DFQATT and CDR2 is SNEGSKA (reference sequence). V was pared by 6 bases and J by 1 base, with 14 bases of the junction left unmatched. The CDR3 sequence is CSARTPMGQGLQETQYF. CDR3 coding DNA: TGCAGTGCGCGGACGCCCATGGGACAGGGGCTCCAAGAGACCCAGTACTTC.

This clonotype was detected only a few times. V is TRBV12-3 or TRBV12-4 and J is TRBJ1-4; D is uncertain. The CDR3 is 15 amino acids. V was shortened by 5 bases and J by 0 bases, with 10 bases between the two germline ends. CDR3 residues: CASSRMGATNEKLFF. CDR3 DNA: TGTGCCAGCAGTCGTATGGGAGCAACTAATGAAAAACTGTTTTTT.

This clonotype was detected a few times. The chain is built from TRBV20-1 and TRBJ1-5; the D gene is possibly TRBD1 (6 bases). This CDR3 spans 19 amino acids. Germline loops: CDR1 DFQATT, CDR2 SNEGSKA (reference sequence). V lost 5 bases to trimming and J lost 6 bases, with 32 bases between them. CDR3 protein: CSAGRVGAGRSQRIQPQHF. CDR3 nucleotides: TGCAGTGCTGGTAGGGTGGGGGCAGGGCGGTCTCAAAGGATTCAGCCCCAGCATTTT.

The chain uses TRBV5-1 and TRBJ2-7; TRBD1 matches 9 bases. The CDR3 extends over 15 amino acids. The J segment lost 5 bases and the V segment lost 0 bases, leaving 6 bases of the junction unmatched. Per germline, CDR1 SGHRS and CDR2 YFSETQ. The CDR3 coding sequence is TGCGCCAGCAGCTTGGACACCGGGACAGGGAACGAGCAGTACTTC. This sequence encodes CASSLDTGTGNEQYF.

In nucleotides, the CDR3 is TGTGCCAGCAGTCCGGTTAGGCAGCTCACAGATACGCAGTATTTT. Protein sequence: CASSPVRQLTDTQYF. This chain connects TRBV28 to TRBJ2-3; D ambiguous. The CDR3 runs 15 residues. V was clipped by 5 bases and J by 2 bases, with 14 bases between them. The germline gives CDR1 MDHEN, CDR2 SYDVKM.

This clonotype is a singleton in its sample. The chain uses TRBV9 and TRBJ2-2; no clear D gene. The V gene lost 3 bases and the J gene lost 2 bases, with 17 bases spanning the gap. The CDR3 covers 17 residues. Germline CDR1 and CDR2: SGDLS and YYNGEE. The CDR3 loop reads CASSDTADSPNTGELFF. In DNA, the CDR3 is TGTGCCAGCAGCGACACCGCTGACTCGCCAAACACCGGGGAGCTGTTTTTT.

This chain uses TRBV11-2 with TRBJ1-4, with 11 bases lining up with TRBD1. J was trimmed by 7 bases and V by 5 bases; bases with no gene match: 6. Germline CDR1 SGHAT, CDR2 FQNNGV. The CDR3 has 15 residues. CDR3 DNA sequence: TGTGCCAGCAGCATCCGGACAGGGGGCAGTGAAAAACTGTTTTTT. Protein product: CASSIRTGGSEKLFF.

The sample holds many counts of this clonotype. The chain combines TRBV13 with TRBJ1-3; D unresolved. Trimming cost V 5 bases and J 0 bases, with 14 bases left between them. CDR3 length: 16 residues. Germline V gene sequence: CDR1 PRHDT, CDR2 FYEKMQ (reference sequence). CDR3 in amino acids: CASSARAYGSGNTIYF. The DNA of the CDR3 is TGTGCCAGCAGCGCTAGGGCTTACGGCTCTGGAAACACCATATATTTT.

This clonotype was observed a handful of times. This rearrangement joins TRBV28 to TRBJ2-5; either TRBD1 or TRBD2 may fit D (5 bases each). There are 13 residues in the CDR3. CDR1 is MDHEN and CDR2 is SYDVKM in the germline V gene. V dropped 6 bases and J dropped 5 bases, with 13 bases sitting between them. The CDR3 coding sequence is TGTGCCAGCAGCGGGACCGTCGCGGAGACCCAGTACTTC. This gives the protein CASSGTVAETQYF.

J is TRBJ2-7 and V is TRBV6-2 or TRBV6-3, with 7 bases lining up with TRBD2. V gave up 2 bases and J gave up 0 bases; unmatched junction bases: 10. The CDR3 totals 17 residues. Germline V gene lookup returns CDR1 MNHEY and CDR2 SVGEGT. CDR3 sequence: CASSYTAGDASSYEQYF. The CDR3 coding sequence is TGTGCCAGCAGTTACACCGCGGGGGACGCGAGCTCCTACGAGCAGTACTTC.

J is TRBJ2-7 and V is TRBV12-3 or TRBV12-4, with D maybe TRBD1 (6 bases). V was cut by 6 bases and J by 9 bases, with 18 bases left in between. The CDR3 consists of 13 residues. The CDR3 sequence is CASRDLGQKVQYF. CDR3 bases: TGTGCCAGCAGGGACCTCGGACAGAAGGTGCAGTACTTC.

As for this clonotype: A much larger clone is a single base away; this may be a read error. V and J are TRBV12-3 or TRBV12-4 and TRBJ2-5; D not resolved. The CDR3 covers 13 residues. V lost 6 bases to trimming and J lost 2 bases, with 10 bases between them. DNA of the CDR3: TGTGCCAGCAGCCCAATTCAACAAGAGACCCAGTACTTC. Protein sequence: CASSPIQQETQYF.

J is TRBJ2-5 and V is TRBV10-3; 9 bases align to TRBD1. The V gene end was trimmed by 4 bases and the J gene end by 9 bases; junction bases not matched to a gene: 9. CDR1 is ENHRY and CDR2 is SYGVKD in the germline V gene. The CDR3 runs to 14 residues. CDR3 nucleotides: TGTGCCATCAGTGCTAGAGAACAGGGGGCATCCCAGTACTTC. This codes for CAISAREQGASQYF.

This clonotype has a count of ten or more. This chain's CDR3 is CSVAQLASHEQYF. CDR3 nucleotide sequence: TGCAGCGTTGCCCAGTTAGCCTCTCACGAGCAGTACTTC. The genes are TRBV29-1 and TRBJ2-7; D not resolved. CDR1 is SQVTM and CDR2 is ANQGSEA in the germline V gene. This CDR3 comprises 13 residues. V lost 4 bases to trimming and J lost 5 bases, with 15 bases between them.

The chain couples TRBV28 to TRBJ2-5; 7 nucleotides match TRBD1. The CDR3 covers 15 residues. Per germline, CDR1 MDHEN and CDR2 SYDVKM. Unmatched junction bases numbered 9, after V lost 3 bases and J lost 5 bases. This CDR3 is CASSLGQQHRETQYF. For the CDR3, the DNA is TGTGCCAGCAGTTTGGGACAGCAACACAGGGAGACCCAGTACTTC. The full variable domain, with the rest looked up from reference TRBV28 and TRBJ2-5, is DVKVTQSSRYLVKRTGEKVFLECVQDMDHENMFWYRQDPGLGLRLIYFSYDVKMKEKGDIPEGYSVSREKKERFSLILESASTNQTSMYLCASSLGQQHRETQYFGPGTRLLVL.

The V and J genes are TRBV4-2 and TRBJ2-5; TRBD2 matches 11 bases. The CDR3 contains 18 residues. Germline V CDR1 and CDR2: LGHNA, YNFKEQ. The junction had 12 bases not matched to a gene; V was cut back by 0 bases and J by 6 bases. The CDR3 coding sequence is TGTGCCAGCAGCCAAGATTTAGCGGGAGGGCCCAATGTTAAGACCCAGTACTTC. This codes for CASSQDLAGGPNVKTQYF.

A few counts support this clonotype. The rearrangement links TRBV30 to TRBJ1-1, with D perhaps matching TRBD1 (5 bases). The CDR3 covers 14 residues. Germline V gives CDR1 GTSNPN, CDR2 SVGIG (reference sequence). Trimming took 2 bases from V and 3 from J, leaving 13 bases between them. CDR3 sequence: CAWSPRQLYTEAFF. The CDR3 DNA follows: TGTGCCTGGAGTCCAAGACAGTTATACACTGAAGCTTTCTTT.